The subject of this entry is one T cell receptor beta chain. Its specificity is not known. CDR1 KGHSH and CDR2 LQKENI come from the germline V gene. The CDR3 runs to 14 residues. The trim removed 6 bases at V and 7 bases at J, leaving 5 bases unmatched. PCR involved 60 Vbeta and 13 Jbeta primers. The method was immunoSEQ multiplex PCR; TCRdb's version includes in-frame clones alone and lacks a portion of them. In the table there are 170,000 or so clones, roughly 80% of which are singletons. This specimen comes from a study of cytomegalovirus exposure and HLA in healthy donors. About the research overall: Approximately 85 million unique TCRs from HLA-typed donors made up an early data release. Study findings and constraints: Indistinguishable V segments such as TRBV6-2 and TRBV6-3 were excluded.

The source material was PBMCs. The chain has TRBV18 and TRBJ2-1; TRBD2 aligns across 11 bases. The receptor was isolated from a man aged 50 to 60 in good health and CMV-seronegative. The CDR3 loop is CASSLAGGLNEQFF. Written as DNA, the CDR3 is TGTGCCAGCTCTTTAGCGGGGGGGCTGAATGAGCAGTTCTTC.